One and the same sample provided the 22 T cell receptor beta chains below, sequenced in a study of tumor-infiltrating lymphocytes in primary liver carcinoma. RNA isolated from unsorted whole blood supplied the blood RNA, with germline DNA also extracted. With 400 to 550 ng total RNA as template and a constant-region primer, TCR beta cDNA was made. It was through three nested multiplex PCR rounds of slightly modified ARM-PCR that TCR beta libraries arose. The two initial PCR rounds, around 11 cycles each, used TRBV1-TRBV30 forward and C-beta reverse primers. TCRdb reanalysed the multiplex PCR reads using MiXCR and keeps one entry per CDR3 protein. This sample has around 210,000 distinct CDR3 sequences, with about 61% found just once. Sequencing was done on a sample of peripheral blood. The receptor set was obtained from a woman in her sixties with primary liver carcinoma and hepatitis B virus infection.

On this clonotype: In this CDR3 the conserved last residue, phenylalanine or tryptophan, is missing, so a read error is likely. As DNA, the CDR3 is TGTGCCAGCAGGCCCTCTGCAACTAGCACTGATACGCAGTATCTT. Translating it yields CASRPSATSTDTQYL. The chain uses TRBV11-2 and TRBJ2-3, with D perhaps matching TRBD2 (6 bases). Looked up from germline, CDR1 is SGHAT and CDR2 is FQNNGV. There are 15 residues in the CDR3.

This clonotype was seen just once. This sequence may be a read error, since a much larger clone differs from it by one base. The gene calls are TRBV28 and TRBJ2-2; D call uncertain. The V end was cut by 7 bases, the J end by 0 bases, with 6 bases between. The CDR3 sequence is 13 residues long. Germline V gives CDR1 MDHEN, CDR2 SYDVKM. The CDR3 reads CASMCTNTGELFF. DNA for the CDR3: TGTGCCAGCATGTGCACGAACACCGGGGAGCTGTTTTTT.

This chain connects TRBV28 to TRBJ1-1, with D possibly TRBD1 on 5 matching bases. The germline gives CDR1 MDHEN, CDR2 SYDVKM. The CDR3 covers 14 residues. The V and J ends lost 8 bases and 4 bases respectively, with 17 bases between them. CDR3 loop: CASRQPPMSTEAFF. CDR3 in DNA: TGTGCCAGCCGACAGCCCCCGATGAGCACTGAAGCTTTCTTT. The full variable domain, its missing parts supplied by reference TRBV28 and TRBJ1-1, is DVKVTQSSRYLVKRTGEKVFLECVQDMDHENMFWYRQDPGLGLRLIYFSYDVKMKEKGDIPEGYSVSREKKERFSLILESASTNQTSMYLCASRQPPMSTEAFFGQGTRLTVV.

This clonotype was seen a handful of times. The J gene is TRBJ1-5, the V gene TRBV28, with D perhaps TRBD1 (5 bases). The CDR3 length is 14 residues. Trimming pared 5 bases from V and 6 bases from J, leaving 14 bases between. CDR1 and CDR2 (germline): MDHEN, SYDVKM. CDR3 nucleotides: TGTGCCAGCAGTCATCAAGGAGGGGTTCAGCCCCAGCATTTT. Amino acids: CASSHQGGVQPQHF.

Remarks on this clonotype: This CDR3 fails to terminate in the conserved phenylalanine or tryptophan, so it likely reflects a read error. The rearrangement links TRBV7-3 to TRBJ2-1, with 13 nucleotides matching TRBD2. CDR1 SGHTA and CDR2 FQGTGA come from the germline V gene. Unmatched junction bases numbered 8, after V lost 5 bases and J lost 4 bases. This CDR3 contains 17 residues. CDR3 loop: CASSMTSGRPPYNEQFV. CDR3 bases: TGTGCCAGCAGCATGACTAGCGGGAGGCCCCCGTACAATGAGCAGTTCGTC.

To note about this clonotype: At one end, the junction sequence differs from germline, possibly due to a read error. Here the CDR3 DNA reads TGTGTCAGCAGTCAGGGGGGGAATTCACCCCTCCACTTT. Translating it yields CVSSQGGNSPLHF. The chain couples TRBV6-2 or TRBV6-3 to TRBJ1-6; TRBD1 matches 7 bases. The CDR3 is 13 amino acids. In germline, CDR1 is MNHEY, CDR2 SVGEGT.

Regarding this clonotype: At one end the junction does not follow the germline gene, possibly because of a read error. The chain uses TRBV11-2 and TRBJ2-1; D possibly corresponds to TRBD2 (6 bases). The germline CDR1 and CDR2 sequences are SGHAT and FQNNGV. The CDR3 has 16 amino acids. The DNA of the CDR3 is TGTGCCAGCAGCCCAAGACTAACGGGAGACAGCAATAAGCAGTTCTTC. This gives the protein CASSPRLTGDSNKQFF.

This clonotype was found once. Germline is not matched at one junction end, which may reflect a read error. The CDR3 nucleotides are TGTGCCGGCAGCCCAGAAGGGAGGCTAGCGGGAGGAAATGAGCAGTACTTC. Its translation: CAGSPEGRLAGGNEQYF. This rearrangement joins TRBV11-2 to TRBJ2-1; 11 bases agree with TRBD2. The J call may be in error: the DNA end matches TRBJ2-7 better. The CDR3 length is 17 residues. Germline assignment: CDR1 SGHAT and CDR2 FQNNGV.

Comments on this clonotype: A much larger clone is a single base away; this may be a read error. The chain joins TRBV6-5 to TRBJ2-5, with D possibly being TRBD2 (6 bases). The CDR3 contains 12 residues. CDR1 and CDR2 from the germline V gene are MNHEY and SVGAGI. The CDR3 region is CASSYWGETRYF. Here the CDR3 DNA reads TGTGCCAGCAGTTACTGGGGGGAGACCCGGTACTTC.

Comments on this clonotype: Germline is not matched at one junction end, which may reflect a read error. V is TRBV11-2 and J is TRBJ2-3; 8 nucleotides line up with TRBD2. The CDR3 is 16 amino acids. Germline V gene sequence: CDR1 SGHAT, CDR2 FQNNGV. CDR3 in DNA: TGTGCCGGCAGCCCGACGGGGTTAGCGGGGAGGCGATGGCAGTATTTT. Protein: CAGSPTGLAGRRWQYF.

The chain uses TRBV11-2 and TRBJ2-2; tentatively, D is TRBD1 (6 bases). The germline V gene encodes CDR1 SGHAT and CDR2 FQNNGV. CDR3 length equals 16 residues. The CDR3, as DNA: TGTGATAGCAGTTTATTAGGGGGATCGAACACCGGGGAGCTGTTTTTT. Translation gives CDSSLLGGSNTGELFF.

This clonotype occurred many times. The J gene is TRBJ2-1, the V gene TRBV7-9; TRBD1 matches 11 bases. Germline V CDR1 and CDR2: SEHNR, FQNEAQ (reference sequence). J was trimmed by 9 bases and V by 5 bases; bases with no gene match: 9. The CDR3 runs 15 residues. The CDR3 region is CASSPWGQGVGEQFF. Written as DNA, the CDR3 is TGTGCCAGCAGCCCTTGGGGACAGGGGGTGGGTGAGCAGTTCTTC. Full variable domain (remainder filled in from reference TRBV7-9 and TRBJ2-1): DTGVSQNPRHKITKRGQNVTFRCDPISEHNRLYWYRQTLGQGPEFLTYFQNEAQLEKSRLLSDRFSAERPKGSFSTLEIQRTEQGDSAMYLCASSPWGQGVGEQFFGPGTRLTVL.

The chain joins TRBV7-9 to TRBJ2-1; D might be TRBD2 (5 bases). The germline V gene encodes CDR1 SEHNR and CDR2 FQNEAQ (reference sequence). V lost 3 bases and J 12 bases, leaving 18 bases between the germline ends. The CDR3 extends over 14 amino acids. CDR3: CASSLSGLTGSQFF. The CDR3 DNA follows: TGTGCCAGCAGCTTGAGTGGCCTAACGGGGTCGCAGTTCTTC.

Worth noting for this clonotype: Possible read error: a much larger clone is one base away. The CDR3 carries no conserved terminal phenylalanine or tryptophan, so it likely arises from a read error. The chain combines TRBV16 with TRBJ2-7; D may be TRBD2 (6 bases). Germline CDR1 is KGHSY and CDR2 is FQNENV. The CDR3 consists of 15 residues. Trimming cost V 2 bases and J 4 bases, with 15 bases left between them. Written as DNA, the CDR3 is TGTGCCAGCAGCCAACCCCCAGCGGGCGTTTACGAGCAGTACTTA. Its protein is CASSQPPAGVYEQYL.

In this sample, this clonotype turned up a few times. The V and J genes are TRBV5-5 and TRBJ2-7; D unclear. CDR1 and CDR2 from the germline V gene are SGHKS and YYEKEE (reference sequence). Trimming stripped 3 bases from V and 2 bases from J, with 21 bases between. The CDR3 has 17 amino acids. Here the CDR3 DNA reads TGTGCCAGCAGCTCACAAGTGGCCCTTTCTCGGACCTACGAGCAGTACTTC. It is translated as CASSSQVALSRTYEQYF.

A few counts support this clonotype. An end of the junction does not agree with germline; a read error may underlie this. The rearrangement links TRBV11-2 to TRBJ2-1; 8 bases match TRBD1. Germline V gene data show CDR1 as SGHAT and CDR2 as FQNNGV. The CDR3 loop spans 13 amino acids. CDR3: CASSLGRIGTGVF. The CDR3 DNA follows: TGTGCCAGCAGCTTAGGTAGGATTGGGACAGGTGTCTTC.

With regard to this clonotype: A read error is possible here, since a much larger clone lies one base away. V gene TRBV7-3 combines with J gene TRBJ2-6, with D unclear. CDR3 length: 18 residues. V was pared by 1 base and J by 2 bases, with 15 bases between. Germline CDR1 and CDR2: SGHTA and FQGTGA. CDR3 coding DNA: TGTGCCAGCAGCTTAAATGGCAGAAACCGACCTGGGGCCAACGTCCTGACTTTC. Protein sequence: CASSLNGRNRPGANVLTF.

To note about this clonotype: This clone may be a read error of a much larger clone one base away. V is TRBV7-9 and J is TRBJ1-1; D is undetermined. V gave up 5 bases and J gave up 6 bases, with 13 bases separating them. The CDR3 loop spans 13 amino acids. Germline values: CDR1 SEHNR, CDR2 FQNEAQ (reference sequence). The CDR3 reads CASSETRFAEAFF. CDR3 sequence (DNA): TGTGCCAGCAGCGAGACAAGGTTTGCTGAAGCTTTCTTT.

In regard to this clonotype: Since a much larger clone is just one base distant, this may be a read error. This sequence joins TRBV6-6 and TRBJ1-1, with D hard to call. Germline-derived CDR1 and CDR2 are MNHNY and SVGAGI (reference sequence). CDR3 size: 12 residues. Trimming took off 3 bases at V and 8 bases at J, with 10 bases between the two ends. The CDR3 nucleotides read TGTGCCAGCAGTTATGAGACTATCGAAGCTTTCTTT. It codes for CASSYETIEAFF.

Worth noting for this clonotype: Relative to the germline gene, one junction end is altered; a read error may explain this. The rearrangement links TRBV4-2 to TRBJ1-5; possibly TRBD1 for D (5 bases). CDR3 length: 15 amino acids. The germline V gene has CDR1 LGHNA and CDR2 YNFKEQ. The CDR3 DNA reads TGTACCAGCAGCCAAGAACAGGCCGGCAGCCAGCCCCAACATTTT. As protein: CTSSQEQAGSQPQHF.

Concerning this clonotype: Compared with germline, one end of the junction differs, possibly owing to a read error. The chain is built from TRBV11-2 and TRBJ2-7, with 8 bases lining up with TRBD1. This CDR3 comprises 13 residues. Per the germline V gene, CDR1 is SGHAT and CDR2 is FQNNGV. The CDR3 sequence is CASRYWDRYEQYF. The DNA for the CDR3 is TGTGCCAGCAGATATTGGGACAGGTACGAACAGTACTTC.

There are a few counts of this clonotype. This chain links TRBV5-4 with TRBJ2-7, with D possibly matching TRBD2 (6 bases). V was cut by 1 base and J by 0 bases, with 11 bases left in between. The CDR3 loop spans 15 amino acids. The germline V gene encodes CDR1 SGHNT and CDR2 YYREEE (reference sequence). Here the CDR3 DNA reads TGTGCCAGCAGCTTGCCGGGAGAGATCTCCTACGAGCAGTACTTC. Translating it yields CASSLPGEISYEQYF.